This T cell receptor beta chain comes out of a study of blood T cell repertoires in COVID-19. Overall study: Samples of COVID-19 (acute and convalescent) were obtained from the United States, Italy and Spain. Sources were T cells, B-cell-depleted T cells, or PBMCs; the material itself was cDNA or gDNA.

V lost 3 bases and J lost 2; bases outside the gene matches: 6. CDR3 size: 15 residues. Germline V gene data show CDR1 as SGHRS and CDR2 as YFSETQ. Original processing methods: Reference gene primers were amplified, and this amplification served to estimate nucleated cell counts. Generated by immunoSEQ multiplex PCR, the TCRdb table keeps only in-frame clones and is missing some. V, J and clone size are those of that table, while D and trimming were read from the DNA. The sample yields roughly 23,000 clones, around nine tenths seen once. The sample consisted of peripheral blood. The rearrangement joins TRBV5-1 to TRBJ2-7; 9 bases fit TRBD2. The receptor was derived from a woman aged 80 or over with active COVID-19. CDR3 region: CASSSGGGATYEQYF. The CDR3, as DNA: TGCGCCAGCAGCTCCGGCGGGGGGGCGACCTACGAGCAGTACTTC.